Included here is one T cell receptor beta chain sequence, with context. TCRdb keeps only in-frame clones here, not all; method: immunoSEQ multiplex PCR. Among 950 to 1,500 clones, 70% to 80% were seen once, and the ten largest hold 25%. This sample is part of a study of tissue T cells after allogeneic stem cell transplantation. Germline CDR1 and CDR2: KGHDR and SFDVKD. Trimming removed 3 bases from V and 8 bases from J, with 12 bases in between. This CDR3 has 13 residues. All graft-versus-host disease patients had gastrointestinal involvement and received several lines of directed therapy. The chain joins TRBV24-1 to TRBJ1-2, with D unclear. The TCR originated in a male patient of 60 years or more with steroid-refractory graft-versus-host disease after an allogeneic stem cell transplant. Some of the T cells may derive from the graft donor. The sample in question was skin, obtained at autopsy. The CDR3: CATSDGTMRGYTF. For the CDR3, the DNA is TGTGCCACCAGTGATGGAACGATGCGCGGCTACACCTTC.